The T cell receptor (beta chain) under discussion was sequenced for a study of vaccination and CD4 T cells after COVID-19. Study summary: Sampling that followed vaccination took place a median approximately 72 days after dose two, within a range of 14 to 241.

Study-wide points: Of the reactive clones in convalescent patients, a median 86.3% showed up only post-vaccination. No early post-infection timepoints were studied, and convalescent patients studied were relatively few.

V lost 0 bases, J lost 6 bases, and 20 bases stayed unmatched. The CDR3 consists of 19 residues. The germline CDR1 and CDR2 sequences are DFQATT and SNEGSKA (reference sequence). As for this clonotype: Its antigen is currently unknown.

Once obtained from cultured CD4+ T cells, the DNA was sequenced using the Oncomine TCR Beta short-read assay. Via MiXCR, TCRdb re-called the PCR reads, giving one row per CDR3 protein. This sample has 20,000 to 25,000 distinct CDR3 sequences, with around 43% found just once. The treatment denotes: 10-day PBMC culture with coronavirus spike peptide pools or control peptides (ViraFEST assay). Peptide pools at roughly 10 ug/ml stimulated about 1.8 million PBMCs per well with 10 IU/ml IL-2. The chain joins TRBV20-1 to TRBJ1-5; 7 bases are a match to TRBD1. What was sequenced was CD4+ T cells from blood, cultured in vitro. The receptor was derived from a human donor who had recovered from COVID-19. The CDR3 loop is CSARDRGAGVYRGGQPQHF. CDR3 DNA: TGCAGTGCTAGAGATCGGGGGGCTGGGGTCTACAGGGGAGGTCAGCCCCAGCATTTT.